This T cell receptor beta chain came from a study of T-cell reconstitution after alpha-beta-depleted transplantation in children (dated by TCRdb to about 2016). Looking at the study overall: Using TCR repertoire profiling, the study quantitatively followed how T-cell immune reconstitution unfolded in children after TCRalphabeta/CD19-depleted allogeneic hematopoietic cell transplantation.

The trim is 7 bases for V and 6 bases for J, with a gap of 12 bases between the germline ends. Its CDR3 holds 11 amino acids, cysteine through phenylalanine. Only CDR3 DNA remains: 33 bases, in frame from the first base. CDR1 and CDR2, looked up from the germline V gene, are SQVTM and ANQGSEA. What the study reported, not specific to this receptor: Apparently early alphabetaT-cell count recovery about two months after transplant reportedly relied on only several hundred rapidly expanded clones derived from non-depleted graft cells. The frequencies of hyperexpanded clones fell over the following months, and after one year, T-cell counts and TCRbeta diversity were mostly attributed to newly produced T cells. In some patients, the high TCRbeta diversity seen at day 60 was put down to recipient T cells and intrathymic progenitors that had survived conditioning.

The sample's treatment or condition label is to be understood as: allogeneic hematopoietic cell transplantation with graft depleted of TCRalphabeta T cells and CD19 B cells. The children who served as transplant recipients had been given grafts of TCRalphabeta/CD19-depleted allogeneic hematopoietic cells. The method behind the library was PCR. These reads were obtained on an Illumina HiSeq 2500. TCR library preparation used molecular barcoding, with unique molecular identifiers applied to normalize quantification of the TCRbeta repertoire. Starting from the raw public reads, TCRdb applied fastp trimming at Q25, assembled clones with MiXCR and retained in-frame beta chains. Each record represents a unique CDR3 protein, reported with the most common genes and DNA among its rows. The sample table records about 400,000 distinct CDR3 sequences; around 15% of these occur just once. Around 28% of the sample comes from the top ten.

This clonotype was seen a handful of times. Its antigen is still unknown. Per-nucleotide qualities are absent, and no much larger clonotype sits a single base away. The chain couples TRBV29-1 to TRBJ1-1; the D gene cannot be resolved reliably. This clonotype originated in a boy less than two years old who had a stem cell transplant for Wiskott-Aldrich syndrome, so the T cells may come from the graft donor. Source: PBMCs, mostly from graft donor cells, taken 360 days after TCRalphabeta/CD19-depleted stem cell transplant. Here the CDR3 is given as CSAYTKSEAFF. Here is the DNA: TGCAGCGCCTATACAAAATCTGAAGCTTTCTTT.